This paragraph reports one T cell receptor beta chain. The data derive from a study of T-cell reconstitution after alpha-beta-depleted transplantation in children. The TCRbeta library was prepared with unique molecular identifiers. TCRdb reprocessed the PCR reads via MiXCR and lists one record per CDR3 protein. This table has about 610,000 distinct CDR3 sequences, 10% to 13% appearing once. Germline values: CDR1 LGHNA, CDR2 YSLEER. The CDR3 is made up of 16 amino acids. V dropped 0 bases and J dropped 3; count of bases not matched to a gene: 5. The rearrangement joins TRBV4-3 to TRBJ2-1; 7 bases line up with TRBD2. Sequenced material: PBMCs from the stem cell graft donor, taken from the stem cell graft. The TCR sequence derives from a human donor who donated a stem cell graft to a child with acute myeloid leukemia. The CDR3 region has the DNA TGCGCCAGCAGCCAAGATTGGGGGGGGGTCTACAATGAGCAGTTCTTC. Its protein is CASSQDWGGVYNEQFF.